This TCR beta chain was profiled in a study of T cells expressing NK-cell markers (dated by TCRdb to about 2020). With regard to the full study: In sorted CD3+CD56+NKG2C+, CD3+CD56+NKG2C- and CD3+CD56-NKG2C+ T-cell subsets from eight donors, TCR beta-chain repertoires were profiled. Seven of the eight sequenced donors were HCMV-seropositive and one was HCMV-seronegative. Randomly selected healthy volunteers, three men and five women, were used as the eight sequenced donors. Illumina HiSeq 2000/2500, MiSeq or NextSeq was used to sequence libraries as 2 x 150 bp reads. What the study reported, not specific to this receptor: In six donors, the dominant CD3+CD56+NKG2C+ clonotypes ranked among the top 10 CD8+ clonotypes, making up roughly 1.0-7.0% of CD8+ T cells. It remained unclear whether the expanded NKG2C-expressing T cell clones were specific for HCMV antigens. Those dominant clonotypes were again the most abundant among CD3+CD56-NKG2C+ cells in a handful of donors, at about 25-60.1%.

Inclusive of the bounding cysteine and phenylalanine, the CDR3 is 11 residues long. No DNA is recorded. The germline V gene encodes CDR1 SQVTM and CDR2 ANQGSEA. Sequencing took place on an Illumina HiSeq 2000. TCR beta cDNA libraries were made by 5'RACE template switching that added a universal primer site and unique molecular identifiers. Synthesis of cDNA was primed from the TCR beta constant segment and was followed by two consecutive PCR amplification steps. The published analysis was carried out like this. MIGEC was used to demultiplex reads and group reads by UMI, and MiTCR was used to assemble and quantify clonotypes. To exclude erroneous sequences, only TCR cDNA sequences supported by at least two reads were retained. Downstream repertoire analysis used the tcR package, and clonotypes were matched across fractions by CDR3 nucleotide sequence plus V segment. Antigen specificity was annotated against VDJdb with VDJmatch, allowing one amino acid substitution in CDR3. Reads reprocessed by TCRdb are summarized as one entry per CDR3 protein sequence, and DNA is absent. Clone size and V and J calls follow TCRdb, not the original study. The table held for this sample gives 250,000 to 300,000 distinct CDR3 sequences. The ten largest clonotypes hold about 0.4% of the sample.

To determine HCMV serostatus, a commercial ELISA kit was used to detect HCMV-specific IgG in serum. Ficoll density gradient centrifugation was used to isolate peripheral blood mononuclear cells from blood. Details on this clonotype: Its antigen is unknown.

The rearrangement joined TRBV29-1 to TRBJ1-5; checking the TCRdb D call of TRBD1 is not possible without DNA. The sequence was obtained from a man aged 18-30 years in good health. Donor details come from another sample of the same person, matched by shared clones. The sample comprised blood T cells: a sorted CD56 or NKG2C T cell subset, CD4+ or CD8+ T cells, or bulk PBMC T cells (not recorded which). CDR3 protein: CSVEGPGTQHF.